Listed below are T cell receptor beta chains from one sample, sequenced in a study of cytomegalovirus exposure and HLA in healthy donors. Data came from immunoSEQ multiplex PCR; TCRdb stores just in-frame clones and leaves some out. The sample contains 150,000 to 200,000 clones, roughly 82% of which appear only once. Specimen: PBMCs. The receptors come from a woman in her late teens or twenties in good health and CMV-seronegative. Both conserved end residues are part of each CDR3. D genes are given only for firm matches. Clone size is not always given. Where it is, it says once, few, many or a class for expanded clones.

TRBJ1-5 NA TRBV7-9 TRBD1 CASSSQGAWGNQPQHF TGTGCCAGCAGCTCCCAGGGGGCCTGGGGCAATCAGCCCCAGCATTTT
TRBJ1-2 NA TRBV5-1 NA CASSLDRANYGYTF TGCGCCAGCAGCTTGGACCGGGCTAACTATGGCTACACCTTC
TRBJ1-2 NA TRBV13 NA CASSLGVQGPYGYTF TGTGCCAGCAGCTTAGGCGTCCAGGGCCCCTATGGCTACACCTTC
TRBJ1-1 NA TRBV5-6 NA CASSLEQLMYTEAFF TGTGCCAGCAGCTTGGAACAGTTAATGTACACTGAAGCTTTCTTT
TRBJ1-4 NA TRBV2 NA CASRDGRNEKLFF TGTGCCAGCAGGGACGGGAGAAATGAAAAACTGTTTTTT
TRBJ1-1 NA TRBV10-1 NA CASSPTGNTEAFF TGCGCCAGCAGTCCGACAGGAAACACTGAAGCTTTCTTT
TRBJ2-7 NA TRBV27 NA CASSLLGRPTTYEQYF TGTGCCAGCAGTTTATTGGGTCGACCAACTACCTACGAGCAGTACTTC
TRBJ1-2 few TRBV27 NA CASSRTRDTGGYTF TGTGCCAGCAGTCGTACCCGGGACACGGGTGGCTACACCTTC
TRBJ2-5 NA TRBV5-1 TRBD1 CASSLVGGAETQYF TGCGCCAGCAGCTTGGTAGGGGGCGCAGAGACCCAGTACTTC
TRBJ2-1 NA TRBV7-2 TRBD2 CASSPRTSGSGVQFF TGTGCCAGCAGCCCGAGGACTAGCGGGAGTGGAGTGCAGTTCTTC
TRBJ2-1 once TRBV10-1 TRBD2 CASSAGKLLREAPLGSYNEQFF TGCGCCAGCAGTGCCGGAAAACTTCTGCGGGAGGCCCCTTTAGGGTCCTACAATGAGCAGTTCTTC
TRBJ2-2 NA TRBV11-2 TRBD2 CASSPFFGGGAHTGELFF TGTGCCAGCAGCCCCTTTTTTGGCGGGGGGGCCCACACCGGGGAGCTGTTTTTT
TRBJ2-3 once TRBV11-3 TRBD1 CASSEDRGVSTDTQYF TGTGCCAGCAGCGAAGACAGGGGGGTTAGCACAGATACGCAGTATTTT
TRBJ2-7 NA TRBV13 NA CASSLEGDQQYF TGTGCCAGCAGCTTAGAGGGGGATCAGCAGTACTTC
TRBJ2-2 few TRBV30 NA CAWATRPGELFF TGTGCCTGGGCCACGCGTCCCGGGGAGCTGTTTTTT
TRBJ1-1 NA TRBV11-2 TRBD1 CASSPSGGTEAFF TGTGCCAGCAGTCCTTCAGGGGGCACTGAAGCTTTCTTT
TRBJ2-1 few TRBV11-2 NA CASSRIKGRVDNEQFF TGTGCCAGCAGCCGGATCAAAGGCAGGGTGGACAATGAGCAGTTCTTC
TRBJ2-5 NA TRBV30 NA CAWRARGRETQYF TGTGCCTGGAGGGCACGGGGAAGAGAGACCCAGTACTTC
TRBJ2-7 NA TRBV2 NA CASTQGTYEQYF TGTGCCAGCACCCAGGGTACCTACGAGCAGTACTTC
TRBJ2-7 NA TRBV27 TRBD2 CASSPTRWAGVWYEQYF TGTGCCAGCAGTCCCACCCGGTGGGCGGGAGTTTGGTACGAGCAGTACTTC
TRBJ1-1 NA TRBV5-1 NA CASSAESWQTEAFF TGCGCCAGCAGCGCGGAGTCGTGGCAGACTGAAGCTTTCTTT
TRBJ2-7 NA TRBV9 NA CASNNRQDSSYEQYF TGTGCCAGCAACAACAGACAGGACAGCTCCTACGAGCAGTACTTC
TRBJ2-2 NA TRBV29-1 TRBD2 CSVALRGTSGRSITGELFF TGCAGCGTTGCGTTAAGGGGGACTAGCGGGAGATCTATCACCGGGGAGCTGTTTTTT
TRBJ1-2 NA TRBV7-9 TRBD1 CASSLEPGQTYGYTF TGTGCCAGCAGCTTGGAACCGGGACAGACCTATGGCTACACCTTC
TRBJ1-5 NA TRBV7-9 TRBD1 CASSLVLGTGVQPQHF TGTGCCAGCAGCTTAGTCCTGGGGACAGGGGTTCAGCCCCAGCATTTT
TRBJ2-1 NA TRBV27 TRBD2 CASSFRASGRGEQFF TGTGCCAGCAGTTTTCGGGCTAGCGGGAGAGGTGAGCAGTTCTTC
TRBJ2-3 NA TRBV4-1 TRBD2 CASSQDPAGFRPKQRNTDTQYF TGCGCCAGCAGCCAAGATCCAGCGGGATTCCGCCCGAAACAGCGAAACACAGATACGCAGTATTTT
TRBJ2-5 NA TRBV7-7 TRBD2 CASSFAGEETQYF TGTGCCAGCAGCTTTGCGGGGGAAGAGACCCAGTACTTC
TRBJ1-2 NA TRBV30 NA CAWSDDVGDYGYTF TGTGCCTGGAGTGACGACGTAGGGGACTATGGCTACACCTTC
TRBJ2-2 once TRBV6-4 NA CASSDAGRTGELFF TGTGCCAGCAGTGACGCGGGGCGGACCGGGGAGCTGTTTTTT
TRBJ2-2 NA TRBV5-1 NA CASRSAGELFF TGCGCCAGCAGGAGTGCCGGGGAGCTGTTTTTT
TRBJ1-5 NA TRBV7-2 TRBD1 CASSLGAGGQPQHF TGTGCCAGCAGCTTAGGGGCAGGGGGGCAGCCCCAGCATTTT
TRBJ1-3 NA TRBV6-5 NA CASSEDWYGNTIYF TGTGCCAGCAGTGAAGACTGGTATGGAAACACCATATATTTT
TRBJ2-1 NA TRBV5-4 TRBD2 CASSLGTSGSGNEQFF TGTGCCAGCAGCCTCGGGACTAGCGGGAGTGGTAATGAGCAGTTCTTC
TRBJ1-6 NA TRBV7-3 NA CASSLIGPRDKNSPLHF TGTGCCAGCAGCTTAATAGGTCCTCGGGACAAAAACTCACCCCTCCACTTT
TRBJ2-7 few TRBV5-1 NA CASSLIAGQGYEQYF TGCGCCAGCAGCTTAATAGCGGGACAGGGTTACGAGCAGTACTTC
TRBJ1-4 NA TRBV2 NA CASRFQGEKLFF TGTGCCAGCAGGTTCCAGGGTGAAAAACTGTTTTTT
TRBJ1-1 NA TRBV27 NA CASSGAYRDATEAFF TGTGCCAGCAGTGGGGCGTACAGGGATGCAACTGAAGCTTTCTTT
TRBJ2-3 NA TRBV11-2 NA CASSFPSRGTQYF TGTGCCAGCAGCTTTCCTAGTCGGGGTACGCAGTATTTT
TRBJ2-1 NA TRBV6-4 TRBD2 CASSDSKRGGLSHSYNEQFF TGTGCCAGCAGTGACTCTAAGCGGGGGGGCTTGTCCCACTCCTACAATGAGCAGTTCTTC
TRBJ1-6 once TRBV11-2 NA CASSPGGRSNSPLHF TGTGCCAGCAGCCCGGGGGGCCGTTCCAATTCACCCCTCCACTTT
TRBJ1-1 NA TRBV19 NA CASSISGRTRNTEAFF TGTGCCAGTAGTATAAGCGGACGGACGAGGAACACTGAAGCTTTCTTT
TRBJ1-4 NA TRBV4-1 TRBD1 CASSQDPGTQQGWDEKLFF TGCGCCAGCAGCCAAGATCCAGGGACCCAACAGGGGTGGGATGAAAAACTGTTTTTT
TRBJ2-7 few TRBV28 TRBD1 CASTTGGHEQYF TGTGCCAGCACCACAGGGGGGCACGAGCAGTACTTC
TRBJ2-3 NA TRBV5-4 NA CASRFYLADTQYF TGTGCCAGCAGATTTTATTTAGCGGATACGCAGTATTTT
TRBJ2-1 NA TRBV4-1 TRBD2 CASSQTSGGALINEQFF TGCGCCAGCAGCCAAACCTCCGGGGGGGCCCTAATCAATGAGCAGTTCTTC
TRBJ1-5 few TRBV2 TRBD1 CASSQQGGGNQPQHF TGTGCCAGCAGTCAACAGGGGGGAGGCAATCAGCCCCAGCATTTT
TRBJ1-2 NA TRBV5-1 NA CASSLAQGEGYTF TGCGCCAGCAGCTTGGCCCAGGGTGAGGGCTACACCTTC
TRBJ2-2 NA TRBV7-9 TRBD2 CASSSGGGELFF TGTGCCAGCAGCTCGGGAGGGGGGGAGCTGTTTTTT
TRBJ2-7 once TRBV7-9 NA CASSLALGRSHEQYF TGTGCCAGCAGCTTAGCGTTAGGGAGATCCCACGAGCAGTACTTC
TRBJ1-2 NA TRBV4-1 NA CASSQGRGAYGYTF TGCGCCAGCAGCCAAGGGCGGGGTGCCTATGGCTACACCTTC
TRBJ2-7 NA TRBV20-1 NA CSARDPYEQYF TGCAGTGCTAGAGATCCTTACGAGCAGTACTTC
TRBJ1-2 NA TRBV6-1 TRBD1 CASSPDRNYGYTF TGTGCCAGCAGTCCGGACAGGAACTATGGCTACACCTTC
TRBJ2-3 NA TRBV4-2 NA CASSQDSGFGSDTQYF TGTGCCAGCAGCCAAGATTCCGGGTTTGGGTCAGATACGCAGTATTTT
TRBJ1-2 NA TRBV2 TRBD1 CASSAPLQGARHGYTF TGTGCCAGCAGTGCCCCCCTACAGGGGGCGCGTCATGGCTACACCTTC
TRBJ2-5 NA TRBV9 TRBD2 CASSPGTSGFQETQYF TGTGCCAGCAGCCCCGGGACTAGCGGCTTCCAAGAGACCCAGTACTTC
TRBJ2-2 NA TRBV11-1 TRBD1 CASSSPKRQGAVGGELFF TGTGCCAGCAGCTCTCCAAAGCGGCAGGGGGCCGTAGGCGGGGAGCTGTTTTTT
TRBJ1-2 few TRBV28 NA CASSLTVYGYTF TGTGCCAGCAGTTTGACAGTCTATGGCTACACCTTC
TRBJ1-1 NA TRBV6-5 TRBD1 CASSRRTGNTEAFF TGTGCCAGCAGTCGCCGGACAGGGAACACTGAAGCTTTCTTT
TRBJ1-1 NA TRBV11-3 NA CASSVGRGNTEAFF TGTGCCAGCAGCGTTGGCAGGGGCAACACTGAAGCTTTCTTT